These 28 T cell receptor beta chains originate from one sample sequenced in a study of OX40 agonist ivuxolimab in advanced cancers. Clones were sequenced by immunoSEQ multiplex PCR, and TCRdb holds only the in-frame ones, with some missing. The sample includes almost 70,000 clones, over 60% seen only once; the top ten take 2% to 2.5%. The specimen was CD4+ or CD8+ T cells sorted from blood, collected in a trial of the OX40 agonist ivuxolimab. The receptors were gathered from an adult with an advanced solid tumor such as melanoma, head and neck, liver or kidney cancer.

The chain uses TRBV19 and TRBJ1-1, with D possibly TRBD1 on 6 matching bases. Germline assignment: CDR1 LNHDA and CDR2 SQIVND (reference sequence). V was clipped by 2 bases and J by 7 bases, with 11 bases between them. This CDR3 spans 13 amino acids. The CDR3 loop is CASSIRAGVEAFF. The CDR3 DNA reads TGTGCCAGTAGTATACGGGCAGGGGTTGAAGCTTTCTTT.

The rearrangement uses TRBV18 and TRBJ1-1; D unresolved. CDR1 and CDR2 (germline): KGHSH, LQKENI. V was clipped by 6 bases and J by 1 base, with 9 bases between them. CDR3 size: 13 residues. CDR3 sequence: CASSEGQNTEAFF. DNA of the CDR3: TGTGCCAGCTCGGAGGGTCAGAACACTGAAGCTTTCTTT.

V is TRBV6-5 and J is TRBJ2-7; 7 bases are a match to TRBD1. The CDR3 contains 15 residues. After removal of 6 bases from V and 2 bases from J, the junction contained 10 bases not matched to a gene. Germline CDR1 and CDR2: MNHEY and SVGAGI. The CDR3 DNA sequence: TGTGCCAGCAGGAAGGGGACCGGGACAGCCTACGAGCAGTACTTC. Translating it yields CASRKGTGTAYEQYF.

The rearrangement uses TRBV11-2 and TRBJ1-2; 7 bases are shared with TRBD1. The CDR3 extends over 13 amino acids. V was clipped by 6 bases and J by 4 bases; unmatched bases: 5. The germline V gene encodes CDR1 SGHAT and CDR2 FQNNGV. CDR3 coding DNA: TGTGCCAGCAGTTCCCAGGGGGGCTATGGCTACACCTTC. Its translation is CASSSQGGYGYTF.

The genes are TRBV19 and TRBJ2-1; perhaps D is TRBD1 or TRBD2 (5 bases each). V was trimmed by 10 bases and J by 6 bases, leaving 10 bases between them. Germline V gives CDR1 LNHDA, CDR2 SQIVND (reference sequence). This CDR3 has 11 residues. DNA for the CDR3: TGTGCCACGGGACGTAGCAATGAGCAGTTCTTC. It translates to CATGRSNEQFF.

This clone was seen a single time. The chain uses TRBV5-1 and TRBJ2-7; 7 bases are a match to TRBD1. Germline CDR1 reads SGHRS; CDR2 reads YFSETQ. This CDR3 region has 14 residues. V gave up 4 bases and J gave up 6 bases; unmatched junction bases: 10. The CDR3 sequence: CASSTGTVPTEQYF. The CDR3 DNA is TGCGCCAGCAGCACCGGGACAGTACCCACCGAGCAGTACTTC.

The chain uses TRBV25-1 and TRBJ1-1; 11 bases agree with TRBD1. Germline loops: CDR1 MGHDK, CDR2 SYGVNS. The V and J ends lost 8 bases and 4 bases, in that order; junction bases with no gene match: 6. This CDR3 is 14 amino acids long. CDR3 amino acids: CASGDRGKGTEAFF. As DNA, the CDR3 is TGTGCCAGCGGGGACAGGGGGAAAGGCACTGAAGCTTTCTTT. Together with reference TRBV25-1 and TRBJ1-1, the CDR3 gives the full variable domain: EADIYQTPRYLVIGTGKKITLECSQTMGHDKMYWYQQDPGMELHLIHYSYGVNSTEKGDLSSESTVSRIRTEHFPLTLESARPSHTSQYLCASGDRGKGTEAFFGQGTRLTVV.

The chain recombines TRBV7-9 with TRBJ1-5, with TRBD1 matching 11 bases. Germline values: CDR1 SEHNR, CDR2 FQNEAQ (reference sequence). V lost 0 bases to trimming and J lost 0 bases; unmatched junction nucleotides: 7. This CDR3 region has 19 residues. The CDR3 protein is CASSLAAGTGGFSNQPQHF. Here the CDR3 DNA reads TGTGCCAGCAGCTTAGCAGCCGGGACAGGGGGTTTTAGCAATCAGCCCCAGCATTTT.

The V call is TRBV9, the J call TRBJ1-2; 9 nucleotides match TRBD1. V was pared by 4 bases and J by 4 bases, with 8 bases of the junction left unmatched. CDR1 is SGDLS, CDR2 YYNGEE, per germline. This CDR3 spans 15 amino acids. As DNA, the CDR3 is TGTGCCAGCAGCCTCAGCACAGGGGGCATCTATGGCTACACCTTC. Translated: CASSLSTGGIYGYTF.

V is TRBV5-1 and J is TRBJ2-1, with a weak D call TRBD2 (6 bases). CDR3 length: 15 amino acids. CDR1 and CDR2 (germline): SGHRS, YFSETQ. Trimming shortened V by 0 bases and J by 7 bases, and 14 bases separated the two germline ends. The CDR3 region has the DNA TGCGCCAGCAGCTTGGGGCGGGGTGCAGGGAATGAGCAGTTCTTC. This gives the protein CASSLGRGAGNEQFF.

The chain uses TRBV5-1 and TRBJ1-1; 8 nucleotides line up with TRBD1. The germline CDR1 and CDR2 sequences are SGHRS and YFSETQ. V shed 3 bases, J shed 5 bases, and the junction held 6 bases outside the gene matches. The CDR3 contains 14 residues. CDR3 residues: CASSSTGGGTEAFF. In nucleotides, the CDR3 is TGCGCCAGCAGCTCTACAGGGGGAGGAACTGAAGCTTTCTTT.

The chain uses TRBV7-9 and TRBJ2-1; no reliable D call. The germline V gene encodes CDR1 SEHNR and CDR2 FQNEAQ (reference sequence). This CDR3 spans 17 amino acids. With 2 bases removed from V and 6 bases from J, the gap between germline ends came to 20 bases. The CDR3 region has the DNA TGTGCCAGCAGCTTAAGGGCTACGCCCCTTCTTAGCAATGAGCAGTTCTTC. It specifies CASSLRATPLLSNEQFF.

The chain joins TRBV29-1 to TRBJ2-1; 7 positions match TRBD2. The V segment lost 6 bases and the J segment 9 bases; nucleotides outside the gene matches: 20. The CDR3 length is 16 residues. The germline CDR1 and CDR2 sequences are SQVTM and ANQGSEA. The CDR3 is CSVGSVRRGGPGEQFF. CDR3 DNA sequence: TGCAGCGTGGGGAGTGTCAGGAGGGGAGGGCCTGGTGAGCAGTTCTTC.

The V gene is TRBV5-1, the J gene TRBJ2-2, with a possible D match to TRBD2 (6 bases). Trimming removed 4 bases from V and 7 bases from J, with 8 bases in between. The CDR3 covers 12 residues. CDR1 and CDR2 (germline): SGHRS, YFSETQ. CDR3 region: CASSRGGGELFF. In nucleotides, the CDR3 is TGCGCCAGCAGCAGGGGAGGCGGGGAGCTGTTTTTT.

This chain joins TRBV10-2 and TRBJ2-5; 8 nucleotides line up with TRBD2. Trimming cost V 4 bases and J 3 bases; bases outside gene matches: 1. This CDR3 comprises 13 residues. Germline CDR1 is WSHSY and CDR2 is SAAADI. This CDR3 is CASSGGRKETQYF. DNA of the CDR3: TGCGCCAGCAGTGGCGGGAGGAAAGAGACCCAGTACTTC.

The V call is TRBV5-4, the J call TRBJ2-5; D is undetermined. V lost 0 bases, J lost 3 bases, and 6 bases lay in between. CDR3 size: 13 residues. Germline assignment: CDR1 SGHNT and CDR2 YYREEE (reference sequence). The CDR3 sequence: CASSLGRKETQYF. The CDR3 DNA follows: TGTGCCAGCAGCTTGGGACGAAAAGAGACCCAGTACTTC. Combining the CDR3 with reference TRBV5-4 and TRBJ2-5 gives the whole variable domain ETGVTQSPTHLIKTRGQQVTLRCSSQSGHNTVSWYQQALGQGPQFIFQYYREEENGRGNFPPRFSGLQFPNYSSELNVNALELDDSALYLCASSLGRKETQYFGPGTRLLVL.

This clone turned up a few times. This sequence joins TRBV19 and TRBJ2-1; 8 bases agree with TRBD2. V lost 7 bases, J lost 6 bases, and 8 bases stayed unmatched. CDR3 length: 14 amino acids. Germline V gives CDR1 LNHDA, CDR2 SQIVND (reference sequence). The CDR3 DNA follows: TGTGCCAGTACACCTCGGCGGGGGGCCAATGAGCAGTTCTTC. Its translation: CASTPRRGANEQFF. The full variable domain, in which reference TRBV19 and TRBJ2-1 provide the parts outside the CDR3, is DGGITQSPKYLFRKEGQNVTLSCEQNLNHDAMYWYRQDPGQGLRLIYYSQIVNDFQKGDIAEGYSVSREKKESFPLTVTSAQKNPTAFYLCASTPRRGANEQFFGPGTRLTVL.

This chain uses TRBV7-9 with TRBJ2-3, with D possibly matching TRBD1 (6 bases). The germline V and J ends were trimmed by 1 base and 3 bases, with 8 bases remaining between them. Germline V CDR1 and CDR2: SEHNR, FQNEAQ (reference sequence). This CDR3 has 14 amino acids. In DNA form, the CDR3 reads TGTGCCAGCAGCTTAGGTGGGACAACAGATACGCAGTATTTT. Protein sequence: CASSLGGTTDTQYF.

J is TRBJ1-2 and V is TRBV5-1; 9 bases line up with TRBD1. The V gene's germline CDR1 is SGHRS and CDR2 YFSETQ. This CDR3 has 14 residues. V shed 4 bases, J shed 5 bases, and the junction held 6 bases outside the gene matches. The CDR3: CASSEEGTGYGYTF. The CDR3 DNA reads TGCGCCAGCAGCGAGGAAGGGACAGGGTATGGCTACACCTTC.

This clone has more than one count but fewer than ten. V and J are TRBV28 and TRBJ1-5; D is possibly TRBD1 (6 bases). Germline loops: CDR1 MDHEN, CDR2 SYDVKM. The CDR3 is made up of 15 amino acids. The V gene lost 1 base and the J gene lost 2 bases, with 9 bases spanning the gap. CDR3 nucleotides: TGTGCCAGCAGTTTATACGCAGGGGGCAATCAGCCCCAGCATTTT. Its protein product is CASSLYAGGNQPQHF.

The genes are TRBV5-1 and TRBJ2-2; D is uncertain. The CDR3 loop spans 14 amino acids. Trimming cost V 0 bases and J 5 bases, with 8 bases left between them. The germline V gene has CDR1 SGHRS and CDR2 YFSETQ. The CDR3 region is CASSLGGSTGELFF. Written as DNA, the CDR3 is TGCGCCAGCAGCTTGGGCGGCTCAACCGGGGAGCTGTTTTTT.

The chain uses TRBV10-3 and TRBJ1-1; D gene unclear. Looked up from germline, CDR1 is ENHRY and CDR2 is SYGVKD. V lost 5 bases and J 5 bases, leaving 15 bases between the germline ends. The CDR3 sequence is 14 residues long. The CDR3 region has the DNA TGTGCCATCAGTCTGGACTCCGGTCGAACTGAAGCTTTCTTT. Its protein product is CAISLDSGRTEAFF.

The rearrangement links TRBV4-2 to TRBJ2-1; TRBD2 agrees at 9 bases. V was clipped by 1 base and J by 6 bases; unmatched bases: 7. This CDR3 has 16 amino acids. Looked up from germline, CDR1 is LGHNA and CDR2 is YNFKEQ. The CDR3 DNA reads TGTGCCAGCAGCCAAGCTTTAGCGGGGGCCCTCAATGAGCAGTTCTTC. Protein product: CASSQALAGALNEQFF.

The CDR3 loop reads CASSDRGLYTEAFF. The DNA of the CDR3 is TGTGCCAGTAGTGACAGGGGCCTCTACACTGAAGCTTTCTTT. This chain connects TRBV19 to TRBJ1-1; 8 bases are a match to TRBD1. V trimming: 5 bases; J trimming: 3 bases; junction bases outside the gene matches: 5. The CDR3 consists of 14 residues. Per germline, CDR1 LNHDA and CDR2 SQIVND (reference sequence).

The genes are TRBV15 and TRBJ2-7; D perhaps matches TRBD2 (5 bases). The CDR3 consists of 14 residues. Trimming removed 5 bases from V and 2 bases from J, with 13 bases in between. Germline assignment: CDR1 LNHNV and CDR2 YYDKDF (reference sequence). CDR3 sequence reads: CATSRRTSPYEQYF. The CDR3 nucleotides read TGTGCCACCAGCCGCCGGACTTCCCCCTACGAGCAGTACTTC. Filled out from reference TRBV15 and TRBJ2-7, the complete variable domain reads DAMVIQNPRYQVTQFGKPVTLSCSQTLNHNVMYWYQQKSSQAPKLLFHYYDKDFNNEADTPDNFQSRRPNTSFCFLDIRSPGLGDTAMYLCATSRRTSPYEQYFGPGTRLTVT.

The V call is TRBV28, the J call TRBJ2-3, with no clear D. The CDR3 spans 12 residues. Between the trimmed V and J ends, which lost 6 bases and 2 bases, there was a span of 6 bases. Per the germline V gene, CDR1 is MDHEN and CDR2 is SYDVKM. The CDR3 protein is CASSDSTDTQYF. The CDR3 DNA reads TGTGCCAGCAGCGACTCCACAGATACGCAGTATTTT.

The chain couples TRBV27 to TRBJ2-1; possibly TRBD2 for D (5 bases). The germline V gene encodes CDR1 MNHEY and CDR2 SMNVEV (reference sequence). CDR3 length equals 15 residues. Trimming left V 3 bases short and J 3 bases short, with 12 bases between. The DNA for the CDR3 is TGTGCCAGCAGTTTGAGGCCTAGCTACTACAATGAGCAGTTCTTC. Translation: CASSLRPSYYNEQFF.

V is TRBV30 and J is TRBJ1-1; D gene unclear. The V end lost 3 bases, the J end lost 3 bases, and 8 bases lay between the germline ends. Germline V CDR1 and CDR2: GTSNPN, SVGIG (reference sequence). The CDR3 contains 12 residues. The CDR3 reads CAWRQADTEAFF. CDR3 DNA: TGTGCCTGGAGGCAGGCGGACACTGAAGCTTTCTTT.